This T cell receptor beta chain originates from a study of blood T cells in healthy people across ages. PCR was performed a second time for about 6 to 12 cycles using a sample-barcoded 5' primer and a J-beta primer mix. Tagging of each cDNA molecule was performed by a template-switch adaptor with 12 random nucleotides. TCRdb called the 5' RACE reads again in MiXCR, with one record for every CDR3 protein. The table shows fewer than 2,000,000 distinct CDR3 sequences, with approximately 40% occurring only once. Germline CDR1 is MNHEY and CDR2 is SVGEGT. The CDR3 consists of 18 residues. J is TRBJ2-4 and V is TRBV6-2 or TRBV6-3; 8 nucleotides align to TRBD2. The J call may be in error: the DNA end matches TRBJ2-5 better. This receptor was identified in a human donor in good health. Sequenced: blood. Here the CDR3 reads CASSSLLPLAAPIGTQYF. CDR3 bases: TGTGCCAGCAGTTCCCTCCTTCCACTAGCGGCGCCAATCGGGACCCAGTACTTC.